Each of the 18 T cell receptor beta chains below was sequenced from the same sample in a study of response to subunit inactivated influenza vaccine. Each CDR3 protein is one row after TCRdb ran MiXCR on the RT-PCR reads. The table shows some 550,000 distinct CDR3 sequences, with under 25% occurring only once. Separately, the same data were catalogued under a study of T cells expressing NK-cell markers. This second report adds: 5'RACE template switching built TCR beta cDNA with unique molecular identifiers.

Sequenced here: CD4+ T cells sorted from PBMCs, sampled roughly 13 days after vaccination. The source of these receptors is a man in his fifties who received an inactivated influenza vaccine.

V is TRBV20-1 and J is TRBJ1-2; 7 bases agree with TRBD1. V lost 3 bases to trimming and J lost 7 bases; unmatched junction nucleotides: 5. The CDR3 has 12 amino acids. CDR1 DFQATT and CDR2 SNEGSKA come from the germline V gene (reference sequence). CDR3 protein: CSARTGRGGYTF. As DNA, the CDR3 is TGCAGTGCTAGGACAGGGAGGGGTGGCTACACCTTC.

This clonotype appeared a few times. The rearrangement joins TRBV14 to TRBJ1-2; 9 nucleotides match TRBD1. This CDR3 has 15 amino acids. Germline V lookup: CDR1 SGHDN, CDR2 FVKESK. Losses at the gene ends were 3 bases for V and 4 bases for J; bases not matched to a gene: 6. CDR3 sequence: CASSQAQGASYGYTF. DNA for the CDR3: TGTGCCAGCAGCCAGGCACAGGGGGCCAGCTATGGCTACACCTTC.

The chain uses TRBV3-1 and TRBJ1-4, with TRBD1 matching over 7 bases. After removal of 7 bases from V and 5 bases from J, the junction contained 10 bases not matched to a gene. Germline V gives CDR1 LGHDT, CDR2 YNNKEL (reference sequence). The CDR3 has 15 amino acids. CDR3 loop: CASNQGGRSNEKLFF. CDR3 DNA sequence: TGTGCCAGCAACCAGGGGGGCAGATCGAATGAAAAACTGTTTTTT.

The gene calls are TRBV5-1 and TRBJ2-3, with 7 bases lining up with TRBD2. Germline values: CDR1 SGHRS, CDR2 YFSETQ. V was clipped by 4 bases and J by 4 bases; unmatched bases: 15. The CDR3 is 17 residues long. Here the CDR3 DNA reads TGCGCCAGCAGCCAGGATCCGGGAGGACGACGCGCAGATACGCAGTATTTT. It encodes CASSQDPGGRRADTQYF. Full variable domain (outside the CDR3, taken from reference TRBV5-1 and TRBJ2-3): KAGVTQTPRYLIKTRGQQVTLSCSPISGHRSVSWYQQTPGQGLQFLFEYFSETQRNKGNFPGRFSGRQFSNSRSEMNVSTLELGDSALYLCASSQDPGGRRADTQYFGPGTRLTVL.

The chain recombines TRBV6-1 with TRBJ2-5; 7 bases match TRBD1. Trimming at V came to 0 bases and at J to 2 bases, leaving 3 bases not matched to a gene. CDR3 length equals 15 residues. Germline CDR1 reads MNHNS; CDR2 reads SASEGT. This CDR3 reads CASSEAGTVQETQYF. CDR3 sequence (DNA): TGTGCCAGCAGTGAAGCGGGGACAGTACAAGAGACCCAGTACTTC.

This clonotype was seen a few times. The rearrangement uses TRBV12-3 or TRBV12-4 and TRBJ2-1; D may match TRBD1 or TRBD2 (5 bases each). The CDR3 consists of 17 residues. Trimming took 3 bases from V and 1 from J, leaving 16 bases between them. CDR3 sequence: CASSLVGGSGSYNEQFF. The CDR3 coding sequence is TGTGCCAGCAGTTTGGTGGGCGGGTCAGGGTCCTACAATGAGCAGTTCTTC.

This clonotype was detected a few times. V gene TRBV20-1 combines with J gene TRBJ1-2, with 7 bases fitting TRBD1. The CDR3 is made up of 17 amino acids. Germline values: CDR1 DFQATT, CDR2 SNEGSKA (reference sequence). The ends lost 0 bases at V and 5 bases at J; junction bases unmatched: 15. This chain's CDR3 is CSARDLRSPGQLYGYTF. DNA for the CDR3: TGCAGTGCTAGAGATCTACGGTCCCCGGGACAGTTATATGGCTACACCTTC.

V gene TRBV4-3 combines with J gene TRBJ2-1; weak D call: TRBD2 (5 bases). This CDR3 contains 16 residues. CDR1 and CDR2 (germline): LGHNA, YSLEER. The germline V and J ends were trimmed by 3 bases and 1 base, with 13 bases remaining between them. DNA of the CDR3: TGCGCCAGCAGCCACCCCCTCCGGGGTTCCTACAATGAGCAGTTCTTC. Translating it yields CASSHPLRGSYNEQFF.

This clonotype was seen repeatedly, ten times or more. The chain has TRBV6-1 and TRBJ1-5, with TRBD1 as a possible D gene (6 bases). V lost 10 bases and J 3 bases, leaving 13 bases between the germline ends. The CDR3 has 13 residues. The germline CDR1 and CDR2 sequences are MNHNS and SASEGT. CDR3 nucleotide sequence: TGTGCCACATCCAGGGACAACAATCAGCCCCAGCATTTT. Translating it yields CATSRDNNQPQHF.

The CDR3 reads CASSDSSNQPQHF. The DNA for the CDR3 is TGTGCCAGCAGCGACAGTAGCAATCAGCCCCAGCATTTT. The chain recombines TRBV6-2 or TRBV6-3 with TRBJ1-5; tentatively, D is TRBD1 (5 bases). The germline V and J ends were trimmed by 6 bases and 0 bases, with 6 bases remaining between them. Germline V gives CDR1 MNHEY, CDR2 SVGEGT. The CDR3 has 13 residues.

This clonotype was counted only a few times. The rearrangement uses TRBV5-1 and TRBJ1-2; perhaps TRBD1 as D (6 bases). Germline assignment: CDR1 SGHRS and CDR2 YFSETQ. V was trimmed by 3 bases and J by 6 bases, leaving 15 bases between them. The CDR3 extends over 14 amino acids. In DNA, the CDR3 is TGCGCCAGCAGCTCGATCAGGGGTTCGGATGGCTACACCTTC. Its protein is CASSSIRGSDGYTF. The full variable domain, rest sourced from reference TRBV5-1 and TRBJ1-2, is KAGVTQTPRYLIKTRGQQVTLSCSPISGHRSVSWYQQTPGQGLQFLFEYFSETQRNKGNFPGRFSGRQFSNSRSEMNVSTLELGDSALYLCASSSIRGSDGYTFGSGTRLTVV.

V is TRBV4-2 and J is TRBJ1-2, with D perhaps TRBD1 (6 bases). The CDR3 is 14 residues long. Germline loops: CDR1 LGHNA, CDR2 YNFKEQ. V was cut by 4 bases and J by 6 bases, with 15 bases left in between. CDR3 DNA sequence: TGTGCCAGCAGCCCTAGGAAGGGGGGAGATGGCTACACCTTC. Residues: CASSPRKGGDGYTF.

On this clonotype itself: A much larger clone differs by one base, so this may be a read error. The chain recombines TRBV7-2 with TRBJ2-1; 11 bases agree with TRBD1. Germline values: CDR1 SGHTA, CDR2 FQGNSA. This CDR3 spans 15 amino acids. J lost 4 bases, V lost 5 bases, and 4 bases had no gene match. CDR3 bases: TGTGCCAGCAGCCCGGGACAGGGGGTTTACAATGAGCAGTTCTTC. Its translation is CASSPGQGVYNEQFF.

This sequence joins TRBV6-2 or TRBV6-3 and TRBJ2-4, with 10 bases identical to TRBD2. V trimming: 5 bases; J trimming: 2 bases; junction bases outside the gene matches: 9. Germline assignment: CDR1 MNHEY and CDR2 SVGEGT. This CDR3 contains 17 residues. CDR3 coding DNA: TGTGCCAGCAGTAAAGCCCCTAGCGGGAGAACCAAAAACATTCAGTACTTC. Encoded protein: CASSKAPSGRTKNIQYF.

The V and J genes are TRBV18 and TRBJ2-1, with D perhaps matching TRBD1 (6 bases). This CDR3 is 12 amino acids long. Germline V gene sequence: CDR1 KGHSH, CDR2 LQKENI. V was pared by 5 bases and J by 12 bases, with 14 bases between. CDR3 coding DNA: TGTGCCAGCTCAACGATGACCAGGGGGCAGTTCTTC. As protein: CASSTMTRGQFF.

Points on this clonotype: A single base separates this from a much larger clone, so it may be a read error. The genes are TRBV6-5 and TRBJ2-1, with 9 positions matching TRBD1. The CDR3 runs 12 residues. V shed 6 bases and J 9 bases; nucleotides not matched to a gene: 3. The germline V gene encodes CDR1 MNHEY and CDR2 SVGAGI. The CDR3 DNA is TGTGCCAGCAGCGGACAGGGGTTTGAGCAGTTCTTC. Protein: CASSGQGFEQFF.

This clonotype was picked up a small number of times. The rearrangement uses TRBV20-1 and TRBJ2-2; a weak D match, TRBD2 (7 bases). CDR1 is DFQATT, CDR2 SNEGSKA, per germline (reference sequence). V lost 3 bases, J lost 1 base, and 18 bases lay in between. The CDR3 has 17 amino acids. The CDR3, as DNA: TGCAGTGCTAGCCCCCCGTGGGGGGGCGAGAACACCGGGGAGCTGTTTTTT. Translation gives CSASPPWGGENTGELFF.

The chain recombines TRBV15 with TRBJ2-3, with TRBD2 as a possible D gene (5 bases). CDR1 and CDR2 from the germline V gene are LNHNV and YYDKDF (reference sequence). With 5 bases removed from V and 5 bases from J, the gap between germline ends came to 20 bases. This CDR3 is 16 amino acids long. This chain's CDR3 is CATSPHRAEAQDTQYF. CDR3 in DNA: TGTGCCACCAGCCCCCATCGGGCGGAGGCCCAAGATACGCAGTATTTT.